A single sample is the source of the 16 T cell receptor beta chains below, sequenced in a study of blood T cell repertoires in COVID-19. TCRdb's table, derived via immunoSEQ multiplex PCR, lists solely in-frame clones and lacks some. This table holds hundreds of thousands of clones, 85% to 90% found once. Sequenced material: PBMCs or T cells enriched from blood (not recorded which). The receptors shown here come from a man aged 25 to 40 who had recovered from COVID-19.

The V and J genes are TRBV9 and TRBJ2-5, with 10 bases matching TRBD1. There are 17 residues in the CDR3. Germline V CDR1 and CDR2: SGDLS, YYNGEE. Trimming took 0 bases from V and 5 from J; bases not matched to a gene: 10. The CDR3 is CASSVGQGAFKLETQYF. The DNA for the CDR3 is TGTGCCAGCAGCGTAGGACAGGGGGCTTTTAAATTGGAGACCCAGTACTTC.

The V call is TRBV28, the J call TRBJ1-2; 9 positions agree with TRBD1. Germline assignment: CDR1 MDHEN and CDR2 SYDVKM. This CDR3 spans 17 amino acids. Germline trimming cut 1 base from V and 4 bases from J; bases unmatched to any gene: 10. The CDR3 sequence is CASSLSGWDREIYGYTF. The DNA of the CDR3 is TGTGCCAGCAGTTTATCAGGTTGGGACAGGGAGATCTATGGCTACACCTTC.

This clone was observed a handful of times. V and J are TRBV7-8 and TRBJ2-7; 9 nucleotides align to TRBD1. Germline-derived CDR1 and CDR2 are SGHVS and FQNEAQ. This CDR3 region has 15 residues. Trimming removed 5 bases from V and 2 bases from J; junction bases left unmatched: 7. In DNA form, the CDR3 reads TGTGCCAGCAGCCGAGGGACAGGGATGCCCTACGAGCAGTACTTC. Its translation: CASSRGTGMPYEQYF.

The rearrangement links TRBV27 to TRBJ1-1; no firm D call. The CDR3 contains 17 residues. Trimming pared 2 bases from V and 2 bases from J, leaving 18 bases between. CDR1 is MNHEY and CDR2 is SMNVEV in the germline V gene (reference sequence). The CDR3 DNA is TGTGCCAGCAGTTTAACCCCAGGCGAAGTGTATAACACTGAAGCTTTCTTT. It translates to CASSLTPGEVYNTEAFF.

The chain carries TRBV30 and TRBJ1-2; TRBD1 might be the D (6 bases). Trimming cost V 4 bases and J 4 bases, with 13 bases left between them. The CDR3 extends over 13 amino acids. Germline assignment: CDR1 GTSNPN and CDR2 SVGIG (reference sequence). In DNA, the CDR3 is TGTGCCTGGAAGGGGGGCGGGGGCTATGGCTACACCTTC. Amino acids: CAWKGGGGYGYTF.

The rearrangement joins TRBV7-3 to TRBJ1-2; D might be TRBD1 (6 bases). Between the trimmed V and J ends, which lost 6 bases and 4 bases, there was a span of 15 bases. The length of the CDR3 is 14 residues. Germline V gene data show CDR1 as SGHTA and CDR2 as FQGTGA. CDR3 in amino acids: CASSPERGAYGYTF. The CDR3 DNA sequence: TGTGCCAGCAGTCCAGAGCGGGGGGCCTATGGCTACACCTTC. The full variable domain, rest sourced from reference TRBV7-3 and TRBJ1-2, is GAGVSQTPSNKVTEKGKYVELRCDPISGHTALYWYRQSLGQGPEFLIYFQGTGAADDSGLPNDRFFAVRPEGSVSTLKIQRTERGDSAVYLCASSPERGAYGYTFGSGTRLTVV.

This chain uses TRBV28 with TRBJ1-2, with TRBD1 as a possible D gene (6 bases). This CDR3 is 16 amino acids long. Trimming removed 5 bases at V and 7 bases at J, with 23 bases between. Germline V lookup: CDR1 MDHEN, CDR2 SYDVKM. Here the CDR3 reads CASSPQDSLVASGYTF. The CDR3, as DNA: TGTGCCAGCAGTCCCCAGGACAGCTTGGTTGCGAGTGGCTACACCTTC.

The chain links TRBV7-5 to TRBJ1-1. TRBV7-5 is assigned pseudogene status. This CDR3 spans 15 amino acids. CDR3 amino acids: CVRSLVRPMNTEAFF. As DNA, the CDR3 is TGTGTCAGAAGCTTAGTGCGCCCGATGAACACTGAAGCTTTCTTT.

This chain joins TRBV7-9 and TRBJ1-2; tentatively, D is TRBD1 (6 bases). The CDR3 extends over 14 amino acids. Trimming cost V 1 base and J 8 bases, with 14 bases left between them. Germline V CDR1 and CDR2: SEHNR, FQNEAQ (reference sequence). CDR3 sequence reads: CASSLGTGQGGYTF. The CDR3 DNA reads as TGTGCCAGCAGCTTAGGAACAGGGCAAGGGGGCTACACCTTC.

This clone was recorded a few times. The CDR3 nucleotides read TGTGCCAGCAGCGAACAGGGCTACGAGCAGTACTTC. Amino acids: CASSEQGYEQYF. The chain has TRBV14 and TRBJ2-7, with a possible D match to TRBD1 (6 bases). Per the germline V gene, CDR1 is SGHDN and CDR2 is FVKESK. The CDR3 totals 12 residues. V lost 5 bases, J lost 3 bases, and 8 bases lay in between.

This chain links TRBV5-4 with TRBJ1-2; 12 bases are a match to TRBD1. Germline lookup yields CDR1 SGHNT and CDR2 YYREEE (reference sequence). Unmatched junction bases numbered 5, after V lost 4 bases and J lost 4 bases. CDR3 length: 15 residues. The CDR3 region has the DNA TGTGCCAGCAGCGTGGGACAGGGGGCTTTCTATGGCTACACCTTC. Translating gives CASSVGQGAFYGYTF. Complete variable domain (other parts from reference TRBV5-4 and TRBJ1-2): ETGVTQSPTHLIKTRGQQVTLRCSSQSGHNTVSWYQQALGQGPQFIFQYYREEENGRGNFPPRFSGLQFPNYSSELNVNALELDDSALYLCASSVGQGAFYGYTFGSGTRLTVV.

This chain links TRBV29-1 with TRBJ2-2, with D possibly being TRBD2 (5 bases). This CDR3 comprises 14 residues. Germline CDR1 SQVTM, CDR2 ANQGSEA. Trimming removed 6 bases at V and 7 bases at J, with 18 bases between. In DNA, the CDR3 is TGCAGCGTCTCGGGAAAGTCTGTCGACGGGGAGCTGTTTTTT. Encoded protein: CSVSGKSVDGELFF.

The chain employs TRBV5-6 and TRBJ2-7, with TRBD1 identical over 7 bases. This CDR3 spans 15 amino acids. Germline V gene lookup returns CDR1 SGHDT and CDR2 YYEEEE. The V segment lost 0 bases and the J segment 2 bases; nucleotides outside the gene matches: 5. Written as DNA, the CDR3 is TGTGCCAGCAGCTTGGTGGGACAGATTACCTACGAGCAGTACTTC. Protein: CASSLVGQITYEQYF.

This clone was seen once. The chain joins TRBV6-6 to TRBJ2-1, with 10 bases identical to TRBD2. This CDR3 is 15 amino acids long. Germline CDR1 and CDR2: MNHNY and SVGAGI (reference sequence). Trimming at V came to 6 bases and at J to 4 bases, leaving 6 bases not matched to a gene. The CDR3: CASSTGTSEYNEQFF. CDR3 bases: TGTGCCAGCAGCACCGGGACTAGCGAATACAATGAGCAGTTCTTC.

V and J are TRBV14 and TRBJ2-7, with 8 bases aligning to TRBD1. There are 12 residues in the CDR3. Losses at the gene ends were 4 bases for V and 4 bases for J; bases not matched to a gene: 0. Germline-derived CDR1 and CDR2 are SGHDN and FVKESK. The CDR3 region is CASSRQGYEQYF. As DNA, the CDR3 is TGTGCCAGCAGCCGACAGGGGTACGAGCAGTACTTC.

The chain links TRBV9 to TRBJ2-3, with TRBD2 as a possible D gene (6 bases). Germline CDR1 and CDR2: SGDLS and YYNGEE. Deletions cut 4 bases from V and 7 bases from J, with 25 bases between. CDR3 size: 17 residues. This CDR3 is CASSLRPSVSLVHTQYF. The DNA of the CDR3 is TGTGCCAGCAGCCTCAGACCTAGCGTCTCCCTCGTACATACGCAGTATTTT.